This T cell receptor beta chain was recorded in a study of T cell repertoires in cytomegalovirus infection. Study background: Recently identified HLA-C-restricted CMV epitopes were used, and well-studied HLA-B-restricted CMV epitopes were used as well. Study outcomes and limitations: Carriers of CMV plus the relevant HLA were identified by cumulative public TCR beta family frequency.

From the reads, TCRdb called clonotypes with MiXCR, one entry per CDR3 protein. Of roughly 500,000 distinct CDR3 sequences in the sample, 33% are singletons; the top ten hold 17%. J was trimmed by 1 base and V by 2 bases; bases with no gene match: 3. The CDR3 has 16 amino acids. The germline gives CDR1 MDHEN, CDR2 SYDVKM. With respect to this clonotype: As yet, its antigen is unknown.

V and J are TRBV28 and TRBJ2-4, with 9 bases aligning to TRBD1. The receptor comes from a human donor in good health (CMV status not recorded). Some clones in this sample may be carry-over from other donors' samples. This specimen consisted of cultured PBMCs, obtained from culture after CMV antigen stimulation. CDR3: CASSLDRGGAKNIQYF. CDR3 DNA: TGTGCCAGCAGTTTAGACAGGGGGGGGGCCAAAAACATTCAGTACTTC. Supplemented by reference TRBV28 and TRBJ2-4, the full variable domain reads DVKVTQSSRYLVKRTGEKVFLECVQDMDHENMFWYRQDPGLGLRLIYFSYDVKMKEKGDIPEGYSVSREKKERFSLILESASTNQTSMYLCASSLDRGGAKNIQYFGAGTRLSVL.